Listed here is a single TCR beta chain. All of the donors resided in Nashville, Tennessee, and each was a Caucasian adult. From CD4+ cells came CD45RA+ naive and CD45RA-negative memory subsets. Some clones are missing from TCRdb's copy, which holds only in-frame ones; the method was immunoSEQ multiplex PCR. The sample consists of 2 million to 2.5 million clones, 85% to 95% of them appearing once. These data are taken from a study of shared clonotypes between healthy human individuals. Per the germline V gene, CDR1 is SGHKS and CDR2 is YYEKEE (reference sequence). The CDR3 length is 15 residues. V was pared by 0 bases and J by 5 bases, with 5 bases of the junction left unmatched.

The clonotype originates from a man between 18 and 29 years old in good health. Some clones in this sample may be carry-over from other donors' samples. The V and J genes are TRBV5-5 and TRBJ2-5; TRBD2 matches at 9 bases. Material for sequencing was naive CD4+ T cells from PBMCs. Noted subset: CD45RA+ positively selected. The CDR3 protein is CASSLVLAGVETQYF. In DNA, the CDR3 is TGTGCCAGCAGCTTGGTGTTAGCGGGAGTCGAGACCCAGTACTTC.